This TCR beta chain was recovered during a study of identical twins (dated by TCRdb to the mid-2010s). For the wider study: To test whether fetal clonotypes persist, the study used deep sequencing on TCR alpha and beta repertoires from monozygotic twins, unrelated adults of various ages, and cord blood. To rule out contamination, replicate twin experiments were performed at different times with different library preparation protocols. The paper's findings and limits, for the study overall: In monozygotic twins, recombination models systematically underestimated out-of-frame TCR alpha sharing, but the models matched the sharing seen between unrelated individuals. Out-of-frame TCR alpha sequences shared between twins showed an excess of low generation-probability sequences compared with coincidental sharing between unrelated individuals. Conclusions relied on cross-sectional statistical analysis, since the same donors could not be followed over many years. The excess sharing between twins in beta out-of-frame sequences was weaker because fewer shared sequences reduced the signal-to-noise ratio. Invariant T cells such as MAIT and iNKT could partly confound zero-insertion analyses, though diverse VJ usage argued against this for most clonotypes. Fewer insertions were carried by abundant cord blood beta clonotypes; a weaker similar trend was observed in young adult naive repertoires, while no such trend was observed in memory repertoires.

Libraries were constructed by 5' RACE. The listed sequencing device is Illumina HiSeq 2000. Template switching added a universal primer binding site, and the final cDNA carried a unique molecular identifier that allowed TCR cDNA molecules to be counted accurately. Specific primers in the conserved constant-segment region were used to synthesize first-strand cDNA for the TCR alpha and beta chains. Each cDNA library was double barcoded, with a SMART-Mk sample barcode plus Illumina barcodes, to control for contamination. TruSeq adapter sequences, together with Illumina sample barcodes, were added in two successive PCR steps. The TCR alpha and beta cDNA libraries were sequenced on the Illumina HiSeq platform using custom primers. From the authors' description of their analysis: Raw reads were processed with MiGEC to extract unique molecular identifiers, and MiXCR was used to determine CDR3 positions. Recombination models were inferred per individual with the repgenHMM and IGoR tools using an EM algorithm. The analysis of shared clonotypes was done with the tcR package in R, with sharing normalized by the product of cloneset sizes. Out-of-frame nonproductive sequences were analyzed to study raw recombination free of thymic and clonal selection effects. Starting from the raw public reads, TCRdb applied fastp trimming at Q25, assembled clones with MiXCR and retained in-frame beta chains. Here each entry gathers all rows of one CDR3 protein and keeps the most common genes and DNA. The V and J calls and clone size come from TCRdb's table, not from the authors' own analysis. Within this sample are roughly 720,000 distinct CDR3 sequences, with 18% of them counted one time only. The ten largest clones add up to approximately 14% of the sample.

The junction carries 17 bases between V and J, which are trimmed by 7 bases and 5 bases respectively. There are 14 amino acids in the CDR3, from cysteine to phenylalanine inclusive. The DNA shown is the 42-base CDR3, in frame from base 1. Every donor was a healthy Caucasian. Three pairs of female monozygotic twins, all aged about 18 to 30 years, made up the twin cohort. RNA for TCR libraries was isolated from peripheral blood mononuclear cells. Turning to this clonotype: Its antigen is currently not known. No clone much larger than this one lies a single base away; base qualities are absent.

This sample also appeared in a second study, on T cells expressing NK-cell markers. As the second paper documents: TCR beta-chain repertoires were profiled in sorted CD3+CD56+NKG2C+, CD3+CD56+NKG2C- and CD3+CD56-NKG2C+ T-cell subsets from fewer than 10 donors. Among the eight sequenced donors, only one was HCMV-seronegative, while the other seven were HCMV-seropositive. To restrict sorting to alphabetaTCR-expressing T cells, an anti-gammadeltaTCR antibody was added in several experiments. For six donors, the dominant CD3+CD56+NKG2C+ clonotypes were among the top 10 CD8+ clonotypes and accounted for 1.0-7.0% of CD8+ T cells. Those dominant clonotypes were again the most abundant among CD3+CD56-NKG2C+ cells in a handful of donors, at about 25-60.1%. Whether the expanded NKG2C-expressing T cell clones were specific for HCMV antigens was left unclear. Randomly selected healthy volunteers, three men and five women, were used as the eight sequenced donors. To determine HCMV serostatus, a commercial ELISA kit was used to detect HCMV-specific IgG in serum. For about 6 donors, unsorted PBMC were also used to sequence bulk peripheral blood T-cell repertoires. MIGEC was used to demultiplex reads and group reads by UMI, and MiTCR was used to assemble and quantify clonotypes. Only TCR cDNA sequences supported by at least two reads were kept to exclude erroneous sequences. The tcR package was used for downstream repertoire analysis, and clonotypes were matched between fractions using CDR3 nucleotide sequence together with V segment. Antigen specificity was annotated against VDJdb with VDJmatch, allowing one amino acid substitution in CDR3.

This sequence was found in a woman under 30 in good health. The sequenced sample was PBMCs. The rearranged segments are TRBV12-3 or TRBV12-4 and TRBJ2-5, with a tentative D gene TRBD1 over 8 matching bases. The nucleotide sequence is given as TGTGCCAGCAATACCCACAGGGGGGGGGAGACCCAGTACTTC. Translated, it reads CASNTHRGGETQYF.